A selection of T cell receptor beta chains follows, all from one sample in a study of cytomegalovirus exposure and HLA in healthy donors. Method: immunoSEQ multiplex PCR; TCRdb's copy keeps in-frame clones and lacks some. Here the sample spans approximately 250,000 clones, about three quarters being singletons. The sequenced sample consisted of PBMCs. The source of these receptors is a boy younger than 18 in good health and CMV-seronegative. CDR3s include the opening cysteine and the closing phenylalanine or tryptophan. Where a row states a size, it is once, few, many or the class of an expanded clone; other rows omit it.

clone_size: NA; v_call: TRBV4-2; j_call: TRBJ2-7; cdr3_aa: CASSQNTRQSYGQYF
clone_size: NA; v_call: TRBV7-2; j_call: TRBJ2-3; cdr3_aa: CASSSSNTQYF
clone_size: NA; v_call: TRBV10-1; j_call: TRBJ2-5; cdr3_aa: CASSRDRGHGETQYF
clone_size: NA; v_call: TRBV18; j_call: TRBJ1-1; cdr3_aa: CASRQGINTEAFF
clone_size: once; v_call: TRBV7-9; j_call: TRBJ2-5; cdr3_aa: CASSLVRERETQYF
clone_size: NA; v_call: TRBV11-3; j_call: TRBJ1-1; cdr3_aa: CASSRAGGTEAFF
clone_size: NA; v_call: TRBV5-6; j_call: TRBJ2-7; cdr3_aa: CAGSLVFAYEQYF
clone_size: NA; v_call: TRBV7-9; j_call: TRBJ2-1; cdr3_aa: CASSETGGSYNEQFF
clone_size: NA; v_call: TRBV10-1; j_call: TRBJ2-3; cdr3_aa: CASSDRGQAPRIPTDTQYF
clone_size: NA; v_call: TRBV10-3; j_call: TRBJ1-2; cdr3_aa: CAISNRINYGYTF
clone_size: NA; v_call: TRBV6-1; j_call: TRBJ1-5; cdr3_aa: CASSGGLQGRGQPQHF
clone_size: NA; v_call: TRBV30; j_call: TRBJ2-1; cdr3_aa: CAWSVGDRVPNEQFF
clone_size: few; v_call: TRBV18; j_call: TRBJ1-3; cdr3_aa: CASSPKTGPNSGNTIYF
clone_size: NA; v_call: TRBV7-7; j_call: TRBJ2-7; cdr3_aa: CASSSGTGSYEQYF
clone_size: NA; v_call: TRBV30; j_call: TRBJ1-5; cdr3_aa: CAWSTGGDQPQHF
clone_size: NA; v_call: TRBV12-5; j_call: TRBJ2-7; cdr3_aa: CASGHRDRVDEQYF
clone_size: NA; v_call: TRBV30; j_call: TRBJ1-1; cdr3_aa: CAWSVFQNTEAFF
clone_size: NA; v_call: TRBV5-1; j_call: TRBJ2-5; cdr3_aa: CASSLEGSGENQYF
clone_size: NA; v_call: TRBV2; j_call: TRBJ1-1; cdr3_aa: CASSELPITEAFF
clone_size: NA; v_call: TRBV11-3; j_call: TRBJ1-1; cdr3_aa: CASSSNLRTGDTEAFF
clone_size: few; v_call: TRBV7-9; j_call: TRBJ2-2; cdr3_aa: CASTLRGTGELFF
clone_size: NA; v_call: TRBV5-1; j_call: TRBJ1-5; cdr3_aa: CASSRGGQDFSNQPQHF
clone_size: NA; v_call: TRBV7-8; j_call: TRBJ2-3; cdr3_aa: CASRPDPSTDTQYF
clone_size: NA; v_call: TRBV6-1; j_call: TRBJ2-3; cdr3_aa: CASTVAFQGTDTQYF
clone_size: few; v_call: TRBV4-2; j_call: TRBJ2-5; cdr3_aa: CASSQGEKETQYF
clone_size: NA; v_call: TRBV5-4; j_call: TRBJ1-1; cdr3_aa: CASSVPKGGTGHTEAFF
clone_size: once; v_call: TRBV2; j_call: TRBJ2-5; cdr3_aa: CASSDPRTQYF